This TCR beta chain was captured in a study of CD8 T cells in Susac syndrome (dated by TCRdb to between 2018 and 2021). Notes on the research overall: Whether CD8+ T cell activation and differentiation in Susac syndrome was antigen driven was tested using repertoire sequencing.

Peripheral blood CD8+ and CD4+ T cells from healthy donors, Susac syndrome patients and multiple sclerosis patients were profiled using high-throughput TCR beta sequencing. The multiple sclerosis controls were treatment-naive patients whose relapsing-remitting disease, either stable or active, fulfilled the revised McDonald criteria. Bulk CD8+ and CD4+ T cells were purified by magnetic negative isolation, whereas CD8+ TEMRA cells were enriched by FACS. Blood was drawn into EDTA tubes, processed within 24 hours, and PBMCs were isolated by density gradient centrifugation. PBMCs intended for TCR sequencing were cryopreserved in liquid nitrogen and thawed later in a water bath at 37 degrees C. The sorted or isolated CD4+, CD8+ and CD8+ TEMRA cells reached a purity of at least 90%. As concerns this clonotype: Its recognized antigen is unknown. Base qualities are not at hand, and no much larger clone is one base apart.

General study outcomes and caveats: The number of individuals in the TCR sequencing and HLA analysis was recognized as being relatively small.

RNA was extracted using the RNeasy kit, and roughly 0.5 to 1 microgram was reverse transcribed with random hexamers. TCR beta CDR3 regions were amplified with the immunoSEQ multiplex PCR assay covering 54 Vbeta and 13 Jbeta segments. PCR amplification bias was corrected by using a synthetic template baseline for primer optimization and computational correction. In the authors' own workflow: Reads were annotated to V, D and J genes per IMGT and analyzed with immunoSEQ Analyzer, keeping only productive sequences. Clonality was calculated as one minus the Shannon entropy normalized by log2 of the number of productive unique sequences. Public and private clones were assessed among the 100 most prevalent clones of each patient and control. A clone was defined as Susac-specific if it was absent from the healthy and MS cohorts, from 1052 published viral clones and from other ImmuneACCESS disease sequences. TCRdb reprocessed the public reads (quality trimming at Q25 with fastp, clone calling with MiXCR) and kept in-frame beta chains. Identical CDR3 proteins give one entry, which carries the most common genes and DNA. None of the V and J calls come from the authors' own analysis; TCRdb made them. The sample table lists roughly 130,000 distinct CDR3 sequences, approximately 94% of them with a count of one. 0.1% to 0.15% of the sample goes to the ten largest clones.

The V end loses 2 bases and the J end loses 0 bases, and a stretch of 13 bases separates them. Looking up the germline V gene yields CDR1 MNHEY and CDR2 SVGAGI. The CDR3 measures 16 amino acids from cysteine to phenylalanine. Only the CDR3 DNA is retained, 48 bases long and in frame from the first base. Specimen: CD4+ T cells from PBMCs. The rearranged chain carries TRBV6-5 and TRBJ1-1, with the D gene too uncertain to name. This receptor was obtained from a human donor with multiple sclerosis. The bases are TGTGCCAGCAGTTACGCCACAGCGCCAATGAACACTGAAGCTTTCTTT. Its protein reads: CASSYATAPMNTEAFF.